This T cell receptor (beta chain) came from a study of graft-versus-host responses after intestinal transplantation. Study observations and caveats: Recipient marrow showed GvH clones, some seen first in ileum or blood.

TCRdb's table, derived via immunoSEQ multiplex PCR, lists solely in-frame clones and lacks some. The sample holds approximately 88,000 clones, 85% to 95% seen once. The CDR3 is 16 residues long. Comment on this clone: Antigen: not known.

The receptor was derived from a human donor who was the organ donor for an intestinal transplant. The sample in question was unstimulated CD4+ T cells sorted from spleen or lymph node cells, obtained before transplant. V usage is TRBV21-1 and J usage is TRBJ2-2; the D segment call TRBD2 is taken from the table without a DNA check. TRBV21-1 is classified as a pseudogene. The CDR3 region is CASSVRHLLNTGELFF. The CDR3 DNA reads as TGTGCCAGCAGCGTACGCCACCTGCTAAACACCGGGGAGCTGTTTTTT.